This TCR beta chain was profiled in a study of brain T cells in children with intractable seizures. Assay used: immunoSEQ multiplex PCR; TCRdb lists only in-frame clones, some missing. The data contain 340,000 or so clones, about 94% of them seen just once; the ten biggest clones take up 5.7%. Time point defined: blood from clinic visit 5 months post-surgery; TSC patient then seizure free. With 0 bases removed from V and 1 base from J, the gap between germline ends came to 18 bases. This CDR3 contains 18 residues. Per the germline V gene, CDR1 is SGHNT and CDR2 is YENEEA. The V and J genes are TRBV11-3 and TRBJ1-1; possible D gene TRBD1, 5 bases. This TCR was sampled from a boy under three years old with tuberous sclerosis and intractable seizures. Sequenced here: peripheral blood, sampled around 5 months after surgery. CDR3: CASSLEGHGAGKNTEAFF. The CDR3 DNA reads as TGTGCCAGCAGCTTAGAAGGACATGGTGCCGGGAAGAACACTGAAGCTTTCTTT.